This T cell receptor beta chain is from a study of shared clonotypes between healthy human individuals. Study background: Aged between 18 and 49, the donors were a couple of women and three men.

Data came from immunoSEQ multiplex PCR; TCRdb stores just in-frame clones and leaves some out. The data show some 1.5 million clones, with under 99% seen just once and roughly 0.45% held by the top ten. Study-wide findings and caveats: Estimated clonotype richness was generally higher in naive than memory subsets.

Adults of Caucasian background living in Nashville, Tennessee made up all donors. Concerning this clone: Its specificity is not known.

This CDR3 has 15 residues. CDR1 SGHNT and CDR2 YYREEE come from the germline V gene (reference sequence). Unmatched junction bases numbered 9, after V lost 4 bases and J lost 5 bases. This TCR came from a man aged 30-40 years in good health. The chain uses TRBV5-4 and TRBJ2-5; 9 nucleotides align to TRBD1. Material for sequencing was naive CD4+ T cells sorted from blood. Subset: CD45RA+ positively selected. The CDR3 DNA reads as TGTGCCAGCAGCCAAGAGGGACAGGGCGGCGAGACCCAGTACTTC. Its protein is CASSQEGQGGETQYF.